The 23 T cell receptor beta chains below all came from one sample that was sequenced in a study of beta chain features in type 1 diabetes. Expressed TCRB transcripts got sequenced, as all isolated RNA was reverse transcribed. Sequencing used immunoSEQ multiplex PCR; TCRdb keeps in-frame clones, though not all of them. The table includes about 150,000 clones, around a tenth detected once. Study conclusions and caveats: Among all four CD4+ subsets, Type 1 diabetes patients had TCRB CDR3s that were moderately but significantly shorter.

Antigens for these TCRs are unknown. The sequenced sample consisted of central memory CD4+ T cells from blood. These TCRs come from a man aged 30-40 years with type 1 diabetes.

CDR3 amino acids: CASSTGSTRLSYNEQFF. CDR3 bases: TGCGCCAGCAGCACGGGGTCTACTAGACTCTCCTACAATGAGCAGTTCTTC. The chain has TRBV5-1 and TRBJ2-1, with D possibly matching TRBD2 (5 bases). The germline V gene encodes CDR1 SGHRS and CDR2 YFSETQ. The CDR3 spans 17 residues. Trimming pared 4 bases from V and 0 bases from J, leaving 17 bases between. The entire variable domain, with the rest obtained from reference TRBV5-1 and TRBJ2-1, is as follows: KAGVTQTPRYLIKTRGQQVTLSCSPISGHRSVSWYQQTPGQGLQFLFEYFSETQRNKGNFPGRFSGRQFSNSRSEMNVSTLELGDSALYLCASSTGSTRLSYNEQFFGPGTRLTVL.

The V call is TRBV6-5, the J call TRBJ2-2; perhaps TRBD1 as D (5 bases). CDR3 size: 13 residues. Germline lookup yields CDR1 MNHEY and CDR2 SVGAGI. The ends were cut back, 2 bases at V and 5 bases at J, with 6 bases in the middle. The CDR3 is CASSYPGTGELFF. CDR3 nucleotides: TGTGCCAGCAGTTACCCAGGGACCGGGGAGCTGTTTTTT.

This clone was seen only a few times. The rearrangement links TRBV5-1 to TRBJ2-7; D might be TRBD1 (6 bases). CDR1 is SGHRS and CDR2 is YFSETQ in the germline V gene. Trimming removed 4 bases from V and 3 bases from J, with 17 bases in between. The CDR3 extends over 15 amino acids. Here the CDR3 reads CASSINGQGIYEQYF. In DNA form, the CDR3 reads TGCGCCAGCAGCATTAACGGGCAGGGGATCTACGAGCAGTACTTC. Complete variable domain (other parts from reference TRBV5-1 and TRBJ2-7): KAGVTQTPRYLIKTRGQQVTLSCSPISGHRSVSWYQQTPGQGLQFLFEYFSETQRNKGNFPGRFSGRQFSNSRSEMNVSTLELGDSALYLCASSINGQGIYEQYFGPGTRLTVT.

The V gene is TRBV29-1, the J gene TRBJ1-1; 9 bases align to TRBD1. The germline CDR1 and CDR2 sequences are SQVTM and ANQGSEA. V shed 6 bases, J shed 7 bases, and the junction held 9 bases outside the gene matches. This CDR3 comprises 13 residues. The CDR3 DNA reads as TGCAGCGTGCAACAGGGGGCTGGGGGTGAAGCTTTCTTT. Residues: CSVQQGAGGEAFF. Variable domain in full (rest from reference TRBV29-1 and TRBJ1-1): SAVISQKPSRDICQRGTSLTIQCQVDSQVTMMFWYRQQPGQSLTLIATANQGSEATYESGFVIDKFPISRPNLTFSTLTVSNMSPEDSSIYLCSVQQGAGGEAFFGQGTRLTVV.

This clone was detected only a few times. The V gene is TRBV2, the J gene TRBJ2-1, with D tentatively TRBD1 (5 bases). Germline assignment: CDR1 SNHLY and CDR2 FYNNEI. V dropped 7 bases and J dropped 9 bases, with 13 bases sitting between them. CDR3 length equals 12 residues. CDR3 residues: CASTGRVGEQFF. The CDR3 bases are TGTGCCAGCACGGGCAGGGTAGGTGAGCAGTTCTTC.

The V call is TRBV12-5, the J call TRBJ2-5; no firm D call. The ends were cut back, 8 bases at V and 4 bases at J, with 11 bases in the middle. There are 12 residues in the CDR3. Germline V lookup: CDR1 LGHNT, CDR2 FRNRAP. The CDR3 coding sequence is TGTGCTAGTACCGGCCAGGCAGAGACCCAGTACTTC. Its protein product is CASTGQAETQYF.

This clone showed up just a few times. This sequence joins TRBV7-3 and TRBJ1-1; 9 bases agree with TRBD1. Trimming removed 2 bases from V and 4 bases from J; junction bases left unmatched: 14. The CDR3 contains 18 residues. Germline CDR1 is SGHTA and CDR2 is FQGTGA. This CDR3 reads CASSLAGTGSSQSTEAFF. CDR3 nucleotides: TGTGCCAGCAGCTTAGCCGGGACAGGGTCATCGCAGAGCACTGAAGCTTTCTTT.

The chain has TRBV29-1 and TRBJ1-2; a possible D gene is TRBD1 (5 bases). V was pared by 4 bases and J by 8 bases, with 17 bases between. The CDR3 consists of 13 residues. Germline V CDR1 and CDR2: SQVTM, ANQGSEA. The CDR3 loop reads CSVGDPSGEGYTF. The CDR3 DNA sequence: TGCAGCGTTGGGGACCCCTCGGGGGAGGGCTACACCTTC.

The chain uses TRBV19 and TRBJ1-4, with D unclear. The germline V gene encodes CDR1 LNHDA and CDR2 SQIVND (reference sequence). V lost 6 bases to trimming and J lost 0 bases, with 14 bases between them. The CDR3 has 16 residues. CDR3 protein: CASSRDGVATNEKLFF. In DNA form, the CDR3 reads TGTGCCAGTAGCCGAGATGGAGTTGCAACTAATGAAAAACTGTTTTTT.

This clone was counted a few times. The CDR3 spells CASRRTRDRGDEQFF. CDR3 nucleotides: TGTGCCAGCAGGAGAACTAGGGACCGGGGGGATGAGCAGTTCTTC. This chain uses TRBV6-1 with TRBJ2-1; 7 bases agree with TRBD2. J gave up 8 bases and V 6 bases, and 13 bases lay outside the gene matches. The CDR3 is made up of 15 amino acids. Germline assignment: CDR1 MNHNS and CDR2 SASEGT.

This clone was observed a few times. This chain joins TRBV2 and TRBJ2-5, with TRBD2 matching over 7 bases. The germline V gene encodes CDR1 SNHLY and CDR2 FYNNEI. CDR3 length: 14 residues. J lost 4 bases, V lost 8 bases, and 10 bases had no gene match. The CDR3 sequence is CASGFYGEGETQYF. In nucleotides, the CDR3 is TGTGCCAGCGGCTTCTATGGGGAGGGAGAGACCCAGTACTTC.

The chain has TRBV5-6 and TRBJ2-5, with a possible D match to TRBD1 (5 bases). Trimming took 6 bases from V and 0 from J, leaving 6 bases between them. CDR1 is SGHDT, CDR2 YYEEEE, per germline. CDR3 length equals 12 residues. As DNA, the CDR3 is TGTGCCAGCAACAGGAACCAAGAGACCCAGTACTTC. Amino acids: CASNRNQETQYF.

This chain connects TRBV2 to TRBJ1-3; unclear D gene. Germline V gives CDR1 SNHLY, CDR2 FYNNEI. The CDR3 has 16 amino acids. Trimming left V 8 bases short and J 0 bases short, with 17 bases between. CDR3 region: CASDTSPVSSGNTIYF. The CDR3 DNA is TGTGCCAGCGACACCAGCCCAGTGAGCTCTGGAAACACCATATATTTT. Full variable domain (remainder filled in from reference TRBV2 and TRBJ1-3): EPEVTQTPSHQVTQMGQEVILRCVPISNHLYFYWYRQILGQKVEFLVSFYNNEISEKSEIFDDQFSVERPDGSNFTLKIRSTKLEDSAMYFCASDTSPVSSGNTIYFGEGSWLTVV.

This CDR3 is CASSLEGQYEQYF. DNA for the CDR3: TGCGCCAGCAGCTTGGAAGGACAGTACGAGCAGTACTTC. The chain uses TRBV5-1 and TRBJ2-7; weak D call: TRBD1 (6 bases). The V gene lost 0 bases and the J gene lost 4 bases, with 8 bases spanning the gap. This CDR3 is 13 amino acids long. Germline CDR1 is SGHRS and CDR2 is YFSETQ.

This clone was detected only a few times. V usage is TRBV11-1 and J usage is TRBJ2-5; 7 positions match TRBD1. Germline-derived CDR1 and CDR2 are SGHAT and FQDESV (reference sequence). The CDR3 has 16 amino acids. J lost 2 bases, V lost 1 base, and 7 bases had no gene match. The CDR3 DNA reads TGTGCCAGCAGCTTAGGGGGACAGCCGCATCAAGAGACCCAGTACTTC. It translates to CASSLGGQPHQETQYF.

The chain is built from TRBV5-1 and TRBJ2-3, with D maybe TRBD1 (6 bases). Trimming stripped 1 base from V and 4 bases from J, with 16 bases between. Germline V gene sequence: CDR1 SGHRS, CDR2 YFSETQ. The CDR3 runs 16 residues. Written as DNA, the CDR3 is TGCGCCAGCAGCTTGTCGGCAGGGGTCGGCTCAGATACGCAGTATTTT. Residues: CASSLSAGVGSDTQYF.

The chain combines TRBV5-1 with TRBJ2-5; 7 bases are shared with TRBD2. The germline V gene encodes CDR1 SGHRS and CDR2 YFSETQ. V was clipped by 3 bases and J by 1 base; unmatched bases: 9. CDR3 length: 16 amino acids. In nucleotides, the CDR3 is TGCGCCAGCAGCTCGGGGAGGGCAGGTTCCCAAGAGACCCAGTACTTC. Translation gives CASSSGRAGSQETQYF.

This clone was found a few times. The gene calls are TRBV4-2 and TRBJ2-3, with D maybe TRBD2 (5 bases). The CDR3 covers 16 residues. The germline CDR1 and CDR2 sequences are LGHNA and YNFKEQ. Trimming shortened V by 1 base and J by 8 bases, and 19 bases separated the two germline ends. The CDR3 DNA reads TGTGCCAGCAGCCAAGGGCGGGCGGACCGCTCCGGTACGCAGTATTTT. Translated, it gives CASSQGRADRSGTQYF.

This clone was observed a handful of times. The rearrangement links TRBV4-3 to TRBJ1-1; TRBD1 is a possible D gene (6 bases). Trimming stripped 0 bases from V and 4 bases from J, with 9 bases between. Germline V gene sequence: CDR1 LGHNA, CDR2 YSLEER. CDR3 length: 14 amino acids. Here the CDR3 reads CASSQDQGFTEAFF. As DNA, the CDR3 is TGCGCCAGCAGCCAAGACCAGGGGTTCACTGAAGCTTTCTTT.

There are a few counts of this clone. The V gene is TRBV25-1, the J gene TRBJ2-7, with D perhaps matching TRBD1 (5 bases). CDR3 length: 16 residues. V lost 3 bases and J 0 bases, leaving 15 bases between the germline ends. Germline-derived CDR1 and CDR2 are MGHDK and SYGVNS. CDR3 residues: CASSDQGRARSYEQYF. DNA for the CDR3: TGTGCCAGCAGTGACCAGGGCAGGGCCCGCTCCTACGAGCAGTACTTC.

This clone has only a few counts. This chain joins TRBV15 and TRBJ1-2, with TRBD1 as a possible D gene (5 bases). CDR1 and CDR2 from the germline V gene are LNHNV and YYDKDF (reference sequence). The CDR3 length is 13 residues. Trimming pared 3 bases from V and 8 bases from J, leaving 13 bases between. For the CDR3, the DNA is TGTGCCACCAGCAGGGACATAGGTAGGGGCTACACCTTC. This encodes CATSRDIGRGYTF. Together with reference TRBV15 and TRBJ1-2, the CDR3 gives the full variable domain: DAMVIQNPRYQVTQFGKPVTLSCSQTLNHNVMYWYQQKSSQAPKLLFHYYDKDFNNEADTPDNFQSRRPNTSFCFLDIRSPGLGDTAMYLCATSRDIGRGYTFGSGTRLTVV.

This chain uses TRBV5-4 with TRBJ2-3; 7 bases match TRBD1. The CDR3 has 16 amino acids. The germline gives CDR1 SGHNT, CDR2 YYREEE (reference sequence). After removal of 0 bases from V and 0 bases from J, the junction contained 4 bases not matched to a gene. The CDR3: CASSLAQGQSTDTQYF. The CDR3 DNA is TGTGCCAGCAGCTTGGCCCAGGGACAGAGCACAGATACGCAGTATTTT.

About this clone itself: Other DNA sequences in this specimen translate into the identical CDR3. The chain recombines TRBV7-9 with TRBJ2-1, with D possibly TRBD1 on 6 matching bases. CDR1 is SEHNR, CDR2 FQNEAQ, per germline (reference sequence). V shed 4 bases and J shed 6 bases, with 10 bases lying between them. This CDR3 spans 13 amino acids. DNA of the CDR3: TGTGCCAGCAGCTCCCCCAGGGGCAATGAGCAGTTCTTC. This gives the protein CASSSPRGNEQFF.